These 2 T cell receptor beta chains share one sample of origin, sequenced in a study of blood T cell repertoires in COVID-19. Profiling relied on immunoSEQ multiplex PCR, and the TCRdb table lists in-frame clones only, not all of them. This sample has a few hundred thousand clones, with more than 75% found just once. Sequenced sample: peripheral blood. The receptor source for this set is a woman aged 70-85 years with active or convalescent COVID-19.

V gene TRBV2 combines with J gene TRBJ1-1, with 7 bases identical to TRBD1. The CDR3 covers 14 residues. CDR1 is SNHLY, CDR2 FYNNEI, per germline. V shed 6 bases, J shed 0 bases, and the junction held 4 bases outside the gene matches. The CDR3 spells CASRTQGMNTEAFF. CDR3 coding DNA: TGTGCCAGCAGGACACAGGGGATGAACACTGAAGCTTTCTTT.

The V and J genes are TRBV6-5 and TRBJ2-7, with D hard to call. This CDR3 contains 10 residues. V was clipped by 6 bases and J by 3 bases, with 3 bases between them. Germline CDR1 is MNHEY and CDR2 is SVGAGI. In DNA form, the CDR3 reads TGTGCCAGCAGCCGCTACGAGCAGTACTTC. Protein product: CASSRYEQYF.